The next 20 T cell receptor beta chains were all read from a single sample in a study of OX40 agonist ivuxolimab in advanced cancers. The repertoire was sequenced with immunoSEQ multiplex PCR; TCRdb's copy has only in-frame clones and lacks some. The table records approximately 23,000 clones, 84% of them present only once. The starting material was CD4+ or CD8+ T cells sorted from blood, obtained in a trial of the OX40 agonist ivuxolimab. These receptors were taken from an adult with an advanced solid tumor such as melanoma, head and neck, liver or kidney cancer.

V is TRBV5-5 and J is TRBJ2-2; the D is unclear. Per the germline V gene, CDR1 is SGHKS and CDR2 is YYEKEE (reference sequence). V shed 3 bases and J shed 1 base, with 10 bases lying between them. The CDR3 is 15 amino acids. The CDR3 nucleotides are TGTGCCAGCAGCTCTAGATGGGGGAACACCGGGGAGCTGTTTTTT. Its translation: CASSSRWGNTGELFF.

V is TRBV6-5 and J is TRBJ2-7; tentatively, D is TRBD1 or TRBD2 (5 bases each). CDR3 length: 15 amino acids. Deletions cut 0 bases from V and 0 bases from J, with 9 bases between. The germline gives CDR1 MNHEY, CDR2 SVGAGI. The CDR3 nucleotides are TGTGCCAGCAGTTACTCGTCAGGGAGCTCCTACGAGCAGTACTTC. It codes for CASSYSSGSSYEQYF.

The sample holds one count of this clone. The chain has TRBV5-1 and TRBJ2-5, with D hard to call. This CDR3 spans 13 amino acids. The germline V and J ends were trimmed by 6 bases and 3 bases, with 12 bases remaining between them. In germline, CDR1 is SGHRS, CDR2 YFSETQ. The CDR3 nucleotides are TGCGCCAGCAACTCCATCGAGAAAGAGACCCAGTACTTC. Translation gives CASNSIEKETQYF.

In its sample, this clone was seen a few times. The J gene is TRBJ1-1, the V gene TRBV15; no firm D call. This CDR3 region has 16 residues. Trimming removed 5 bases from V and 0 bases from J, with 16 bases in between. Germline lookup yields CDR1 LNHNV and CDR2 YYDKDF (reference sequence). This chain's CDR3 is CATSGENGIMNTEAFF. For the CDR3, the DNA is TGTGCCACCAGCGGGGAAAACGGTATCATGAACACTGAAGCTTTCTTT.

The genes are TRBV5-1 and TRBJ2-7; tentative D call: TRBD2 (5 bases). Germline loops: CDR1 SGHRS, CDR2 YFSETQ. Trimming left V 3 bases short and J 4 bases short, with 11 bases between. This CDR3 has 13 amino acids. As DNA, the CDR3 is TGCGCCAGCAGCTGGTCGGGGTCGTACGAGCAGTACTTC. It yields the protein CASSWSGSYEQYF.

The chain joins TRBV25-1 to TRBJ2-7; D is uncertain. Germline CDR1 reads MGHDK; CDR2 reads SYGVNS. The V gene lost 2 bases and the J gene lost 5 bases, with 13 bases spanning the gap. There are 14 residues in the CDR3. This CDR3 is CASSEEVGGNEQYF. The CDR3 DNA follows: TGTGCCAGCAGTGAAGAGGTTGGTGGGAACGAGCAGTACTTC.

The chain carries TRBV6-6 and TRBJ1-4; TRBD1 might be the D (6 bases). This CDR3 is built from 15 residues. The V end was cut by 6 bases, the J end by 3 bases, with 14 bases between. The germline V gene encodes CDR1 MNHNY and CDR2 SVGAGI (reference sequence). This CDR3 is CASSQLGHANEKLFF. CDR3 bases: TGTGCCAGCAGCCAACTGGGACATGCTAATGAAAAACTGTTTTTT.

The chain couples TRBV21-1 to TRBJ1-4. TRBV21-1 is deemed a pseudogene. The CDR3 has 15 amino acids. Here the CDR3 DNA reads TGTGCCAGCAGCAAATGGAGGAGGGTTAGGGAAAAACTGTTTTTT. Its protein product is CASSKWRRVREKLFF.

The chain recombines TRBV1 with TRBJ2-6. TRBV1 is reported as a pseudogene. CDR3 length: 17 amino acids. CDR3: CTSSQRGTLSGANVLTF. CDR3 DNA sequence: TGCACCAGCAGCCAGAGGGGCACTCTCTCTGGGGCCAACGTCCTGACTTTC.

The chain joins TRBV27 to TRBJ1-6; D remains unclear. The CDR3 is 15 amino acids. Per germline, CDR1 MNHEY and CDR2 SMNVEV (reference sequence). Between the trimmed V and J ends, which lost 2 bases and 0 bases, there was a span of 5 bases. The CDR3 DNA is TGTGCCAGCAGTTTACGGGGCTCCTATAATTCACCCCTCCACTTT. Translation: CASSLRGSYNSPLHF.

The CDR3 loop reads CATTPGGGGADTQYF. CDR3 in DNA: TGTGCCACTACCCCGGGAGGGGGCGGTGCAGATACGCAGTATTTT. The V gene is TRBV6-6, the J gene TRBJ2-3; perhaps TRBD2 as D (8 bases). The CDR3 runs to 15 residues. With 10 bases removed from V and 4 bases from J, the gap between germline ends came to 21 bases. Germline V gives CDR1 MNHNY, CDR2 SVGAGI (reference sequence).

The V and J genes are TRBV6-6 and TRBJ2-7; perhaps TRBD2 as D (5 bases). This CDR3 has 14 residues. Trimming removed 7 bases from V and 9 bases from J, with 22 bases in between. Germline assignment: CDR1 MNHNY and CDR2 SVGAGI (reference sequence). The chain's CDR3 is CASTPSGMTTGQYF. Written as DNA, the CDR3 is TGTGCCAGCACCCCTTCGGGGATGACTACGGGGCAGTACTTC.

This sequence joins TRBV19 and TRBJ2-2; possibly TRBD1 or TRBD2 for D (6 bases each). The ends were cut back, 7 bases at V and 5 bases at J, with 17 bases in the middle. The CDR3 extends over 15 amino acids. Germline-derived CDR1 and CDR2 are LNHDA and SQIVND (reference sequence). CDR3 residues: CASKWDGGATGELFF. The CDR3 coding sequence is TGTGCCAGTAAATGGGACGGGGGCGCAACCGGGGAGCTGTTTTTT.

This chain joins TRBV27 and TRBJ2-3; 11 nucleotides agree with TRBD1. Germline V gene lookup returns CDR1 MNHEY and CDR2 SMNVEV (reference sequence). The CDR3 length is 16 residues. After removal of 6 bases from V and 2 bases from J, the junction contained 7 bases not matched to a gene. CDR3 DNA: TGTGCCAGCAGCTTTGGGACAGGGGGATTCACAGATACGCAGTATTTT. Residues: CASSFGTGGFTDTQYF.

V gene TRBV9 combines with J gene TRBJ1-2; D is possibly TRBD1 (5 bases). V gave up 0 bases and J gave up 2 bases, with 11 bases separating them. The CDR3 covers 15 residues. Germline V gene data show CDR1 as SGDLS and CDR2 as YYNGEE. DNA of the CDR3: TGTGCCAGCAGCGTAGCTCGGGGACGAAACTATGGCTACACCTTC. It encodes CASSVARGRNYGYTF.

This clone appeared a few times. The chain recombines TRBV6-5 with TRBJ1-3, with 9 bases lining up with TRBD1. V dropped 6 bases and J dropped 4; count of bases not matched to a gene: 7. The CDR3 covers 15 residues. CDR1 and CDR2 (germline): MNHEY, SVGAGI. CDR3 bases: TGTGCCAGCAGACCCGGGACAGGGTCCGGAAACACCATATATTTT. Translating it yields CASRPGTGSGNTIYF.

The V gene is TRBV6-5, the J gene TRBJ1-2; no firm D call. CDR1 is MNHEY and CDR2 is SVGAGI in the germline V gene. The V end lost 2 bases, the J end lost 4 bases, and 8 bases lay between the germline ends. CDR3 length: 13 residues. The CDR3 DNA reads TGTGCCAGCAGTTACGCACAGTCCTATGGCTACACCTTC. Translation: CASSYAQSYGYTF.

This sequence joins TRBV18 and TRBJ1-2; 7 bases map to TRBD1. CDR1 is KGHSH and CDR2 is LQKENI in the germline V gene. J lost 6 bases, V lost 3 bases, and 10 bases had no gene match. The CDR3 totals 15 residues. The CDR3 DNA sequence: TGTGCCAGCTCACCCCCTTCGGAGGGGGCGGATGGCTACACCTTC. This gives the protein CASSPPSEGADGYTF.

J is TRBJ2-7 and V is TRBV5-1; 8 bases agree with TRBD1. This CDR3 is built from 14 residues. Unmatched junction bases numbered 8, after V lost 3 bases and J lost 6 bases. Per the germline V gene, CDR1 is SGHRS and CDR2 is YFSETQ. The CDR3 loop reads CASSYWTGSGEQYF. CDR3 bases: TGCGCCAGCAGCTACTGGACAGGGTCGGGCGAGCAGTACTTC. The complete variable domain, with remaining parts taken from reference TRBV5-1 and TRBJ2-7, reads KAGVTQTPRYLIKTRGQQVTLSCSPISGHRSVSWYQQTPGQGLQFLFEYFSETQRNKGNFPGRFSGRQFSNSRSEMNVSTLELGDSALYLCASSYWTGSGEQYFGPGTRLTVT.

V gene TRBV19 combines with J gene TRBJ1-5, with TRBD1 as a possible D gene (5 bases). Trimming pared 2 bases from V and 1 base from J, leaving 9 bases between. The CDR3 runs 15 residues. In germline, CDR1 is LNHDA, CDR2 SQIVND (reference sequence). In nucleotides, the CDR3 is TGTGCCAGTAGTATAATCGGGGGGAGCAATCAGCCCCAGCATTTT. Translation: CASSIIGGSNQPQHF.